What follows are 17 T cell receptor beta chains derived from one specimen sequenced in a study of T cell responses to AZD1222 COVID-19 vaccine. Generated by immunoSEQ multiplex PCR, the TCRdb table keeps only in-frame clones and is missing some. The sample holds around 70,000 clones, about three quarters seen once. The specimen comprised peripheral blood, sampled on day 0 of AZD1222 vaccination. The receptors come from an adult in good health.

This clone was counted a few times. This sequence joins TRBV18 and TRBJ2-7, with a tentative D call TRBD2 (5 bases). The germline CDR1 and CDR2 sequences are KGHSH and LQKENI. The CDR3 totals 12 residues. V was shortened by 6 bases and J by 3 bases, with 9 bases between the two germline ends. The DNA for the CDR3 is TGTGCCAGCTCCCCGGACTTCTACGAGCAGTACTTC. This gives the protein CASSPDFYEQYF.

The genes are TRBV5-6 and TRBJ1-2; no clear D gene. Between the trimmed V and J ends, which lost 0 bases and 7 bases, there was a span of 4 bases. The CDR3 extends over 11 amino acids. Germline-derived CDR1 and CDR2 are SGHDT and YYEEEE. The CDR3 DNA reads as TGTGCCAGCAGCTTGGTCGGTGGCTACACCTTC. This translates into CASSLVGGYTF.

The chain uses TRBV11-2 and TRBJ1-3; 7 nucleotides line up with TRBD1. Trimming removed 3 bases from V and 0 bases from J; junction bases left unmatched: 2. CDR1 is SGHAT and CDR2 is FQNNGV in the germline V gene. The CDR3 runs to 15 residues. As DNA, the CDR3 is TGTGCCAGCAGCTTTCGGACAGGCTCTGGAAACACCATATATTTT. It translates to CASSFRTGSGNTIYF.

The chain links TRBV4-2 to TRBJ2-7; 10 nucleotides match TRBD2. This CDR3 region has 17 residues. In germline, CDR1 is LGHNA, CDR2 YNFKEQ. V was pared by 3 bases and J by 4 bases, with 12 bases of the junction left unmatched. The CDR3 reads CASSQEQIAGGSYEQYF. DNA of the CDR3: TGTGCCAGCAGCCAGGAACAAATAGCGGGGGGTAGTTACGAGCAGTACTTC.

This clone is a singleton in its sample. The rearrangement uses TRBV9 and TRBJ1-2, with D perhaps matching TRBD1 (5 bases). V gave up 1 base and J gave up 8 bases, with 12 bases separating them. Per germline, CDR1 SGDLS and CDR2 YYNGEE. This CDR3 is 13 amino acids long. This chain's CDR3 is CASSVSSGVGYTF. The CDR3 bases are TGTGCCAGCAGCGTATCCTCGGGGGTAGGCTACACCTTC.

The chain recombines TRBV19 with TRBJ1-2; 9 bases are a match to TRBD1. Germline trimming cut 6 bases from V and 0 bases from J; bases unmatched to any gene: 5. This CDR3 spans 15 amino acids. Germline V CDR1 and CDR2: LNHDA, SQIVND (reference sequence). CDR3 coding DNA: TGTGCCAGTAGACTGGGACAGGGACCTAACTATGGCTACACCTTC. It codes for CASRLGQGPNYGYTF.

The V gene is TRBV3-1 (or the pseudogene TRBV3-2), the J gene TRBJ1-1; D unresolved. The V end was cut by 1 base, the J end by 2 bases, with 8 bases between. CDR3 length equals 14 residues. Per the germline V gene, CDR1 is LGHDT and CDR2 is YNNKEL (reference sequence). CDR3 sequence reads: CASSQVRANTEAFF. DNA for the CDR3: TGTGCCAGCAGCCAAGTACGGGCCAACACTGAAGCTTTCTTT.

This clone was observed many times. The chain employs TRBV4-2 and TRBJ1-6; D unresolved. The CDR3 contains 13 residues. Deletions cut 0 bases from V and 11 bases from J, with 8 bases between. Germline CDR1 is LGHNA and CDR2 is YNFKEQ. The CDR3 reads CASSQDALAPLHF. The CDR3 coding sequence is TGTGCCAGCAGCCAAGATGCCTTGGCACCCCTCCACTTT.

The V gene is TRBV12-3 or TRBV12-4, the J gene TRBJ1-6, with unresolved D. This CDR3 comprises 13 residues. V shed 5 bases and J shed 5 bases, with 7 bases lying between them. CDR3 protein: CASSEGHNSPLHF. The CDR3 DNA reads TGTGCCAGCAGTGAAGGACATAATTCACCCCTCCACTTT.

The chain uses TRBV19 and TRBJ1-2; D unclear. The length of the CDR3 is 13 residues. CDR1 is LNHDA and CDR2 is SQIVND in the germline V gene (reference sequence). Trimming shortened V by 4 bases and J by 8 bases, and 14 bases separated the two germline ends. The CDR3 sequence is CASSTDGPEGYTF. The CDR3 DNA follows: TGTGCCAGTAGTACGGACGGCCCTGAGGGCTACACCTTC. Drawing the rest from reference TRBV19 and TRBJ1-2, the complete variable domain is DGGITQSPKYLFRKEGQNVTLSCEQNLNHDAMYWYRQDPGQGLRLIYYSQIVNDFQKGDIAEGYSVSREKKESFPLTVTSAQKNPTAFYLCASSTDGPEGYTFGSGTRLTVV.

The rearrangement links TRBV6-5 to TRBJ2-6; D is unresolved. The CDR3 has 13 amino acids. The germline V and J ends were trimmed by 3 bases and 1 base, with 1 base remaining between them. CDR1 MNHEY and CDR2 SVGAGI come from the germline V gene. The CDR3 spells CASSYSGANVLTF. As DNA, the CDR3 is TGTGCCAGCAGTTATTCTGGGGCCAACGTCCTGACTTTC.

The chain recombines TRBV9 with TRBJ1-4; TRBD1 matches at 9 bases. CDR1 is SGDLS and CDR2 is YYNGEE in the germline V gene. V lost 0 bases and J lost 8; bases outside the gene matches: 8. The CDR3 length is 16 residues. Here the CDR3 DNA reads TGTGCCAGCAGCGTAGGAGCGGGACAGGGAGGGGAAAAACTGTTTTTT. This encodes CASSVGAGQGGEKLFF. Together with reference TRBV9 and TRBJ1-4, the CDR3 gives the full variable domain: DSGVTQTPKHLITATGQRVTLRCSPRSGDLSVYWYQQSLDQGLQFLIQYYNGEERAKGNILERFSAQQFPDLHSELNLSSLELGDSALYFCASSVGAGQGGEKLFFGSGTQLSVL.

The gene calls are TRBV19 and TRBJ1-6; tentatively, D is TRBD1 (6 bases). The CDR3 is 16 amino acids. Germline assignment: CDR1 LNHDA and CDR2 SQIVND (reference sequence). Trimming left V 3 bases short and J 6 bases short, with 15 bases between. CDR3 loop: CASSIGGHVSNSPLHF. CDR3 DNA sequence: TGTGCCAGTAGTATTGGGGGACATGTATCTAATTCACCCCTCCACTTT.

The gene calls are TRBV6-6 and TRBJ1-1; D is perhaps TRBD1 (5 bases). This CDR3 region has 12 residues. Germline loops: CDR1 MNHNY, CDR2 SVGAGI (reference sequence). V was trimmed by 0 bases and J by 7 bases, leaving 6 bases between them. The CDR3 nucleotides read TGTGCCAGCAGTTACTCGACAGATGAAGCTTTCTTT. This gives the protein CASSYSTDEAFF.

The rearrangement uses TRBV6-5 and TRBJ2-5, with 8 bases fitting TRBD1. The CDR3 covers 14 residues. The V and J ends lost 4 bases and 3 bases, in that order; junction bases with no gene match: 4. CDR1 and CDR2 (germline): MNHEY, SVGAGI. The CDR3 loop reads CASSSGDRKETQYF. CDR3 coding DNA: TGTGCCAGCAGTTCCGGGGACAGGAAAGAGACCCAGTACTTC.

The gene calls are TRBV3-1 (or the pseudogene TRBV3-2) and TRBJ2-3; D call uncertain. Per the germline V gene, CDR1 is LGHDT and CDR2 is YNNKEL (reference sequence). There are 14 residues in the CDR3. Trimming left V 4 bases short and J 2 bases short, with 10 bases between. DNA for the CDR3: TGTGCCAGCAGCCTTGGGCCAGACACAGATACGCAGTATTTT. Translating it yields CASSLGPDTDTQYF.

The rearrangement uses TRBV7-9 and TRBJ1-3; 8 bases are shared with TRBD1. The CDR3 runs to 18 residues. Trimming took 2 bases from V and 1 from J; bases not matched to a gene: 10. CDR1 is SEHNR, CDR2 FQNEAQ, per germline (reference sequence). Here the CDR3 DNA reads TGTGCCAGCAGCTTATTCCTGGGACAGGATATTTCTGGAAACACCATATATTTT. As protein: CASSLFLGQDISGNTIYF. The whole variable domain, remainder taken from reference TRBV7-9 and TRBJ1-3, is DTGVSQNPRHKITKRGQNVTFRCDPISEHNRLYWYRQTLGQGPEFLTYFQNEAQLEKSRLLSDRFSAERPKGSFSTLEIQRTEQGDSAMYLCASSLFLGQDISGNTIYFGEGSWLTVV.